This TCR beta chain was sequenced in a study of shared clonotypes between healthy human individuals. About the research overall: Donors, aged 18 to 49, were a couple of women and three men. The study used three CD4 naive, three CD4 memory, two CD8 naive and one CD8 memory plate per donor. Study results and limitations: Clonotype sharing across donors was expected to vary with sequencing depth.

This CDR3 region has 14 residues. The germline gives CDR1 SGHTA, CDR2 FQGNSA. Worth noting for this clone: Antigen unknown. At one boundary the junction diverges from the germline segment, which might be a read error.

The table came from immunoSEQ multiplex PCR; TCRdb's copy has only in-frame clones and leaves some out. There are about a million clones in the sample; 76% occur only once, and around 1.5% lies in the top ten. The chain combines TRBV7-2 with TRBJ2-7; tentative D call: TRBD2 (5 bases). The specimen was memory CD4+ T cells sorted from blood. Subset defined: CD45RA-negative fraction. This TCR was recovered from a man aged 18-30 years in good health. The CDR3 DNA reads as TGTGCCAGCAGCTTGTCTACAGCGGCCTCAAATATGGACTTC. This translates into CASSLSTAASNMDF.